This T cell receptor beta chain came from a study of vaccination effects on CD4 cells after COVID-19. Antigen-specific CD4+ T cells were expanded with viral peptide pools in the ViraFEST assay before sequencing. The culture ran for around ten days before CD4+ T cells were isolated. To note about this clone: Antigen unknown.

TCRdb keeps only in-frame clones here, not all; method: immunoSEQ multiplex PCR. There are roughly 76,000 clones in the sample; roughly 74% occur only once, and 1.5% to 2% lies in the top ten. This CDR3 region has 13 residues. Germline V CDR1 and CDR2: SGHTA, FQGNSA. The V segment lost 6 bases and the J segment 2 bases; nucleotides outside the gene matches: 3. The chain has TRBV7-2 and TRBJ2-7, with 8 bases fitting TRBD1. The material sequenced was CD4+ T cells from PBMCs cultured with HCoV-229E spike peptides, taken before COVID-19 vaccination. This clonotype originated in a human donor who received a COVID-19 vaccine. Here the CDR3 DNA reads TGTGCCAGCAGTCGACAGGGGACCTACGAGCAGTACGTC. This gives the protein CASSRQGTYEQYV.